This T cell receptor (beta chain) originates from a study of cytomegalovirus exposure and HLA in healthy donors. This clone was counted only a few times. Primers: 60 Vbeta forward and 13 Jbeta reverse. The protocol was immunoSEQ multiplex PCR, while the TCRdb copy is restricted to in-frame clones and leaves out a portion. The sample has around 97,000 clones; roughly a tenth are singletons. Germline V gene sequence: CDR1 MDHEN, CDR2 SYDVKM. Trimming removed 1 base from V and 4 bases from J, with 14 bases in between. CDR3 length equals 15 residues. This receptor was identified in a man in his forties or fifties in good health and CMV-seropositive. The chain carries TRBV28 and TRBJ2-7; tentatively, D is TRBD1 (5 bases). Material: PBMCs. CDR3 in DNA: TGTGCCAGCAGTTTATCAGGGAAGTTAGTTTACGAGCAGTACTTC. Translated: CASSLSGKLVYEQYF.